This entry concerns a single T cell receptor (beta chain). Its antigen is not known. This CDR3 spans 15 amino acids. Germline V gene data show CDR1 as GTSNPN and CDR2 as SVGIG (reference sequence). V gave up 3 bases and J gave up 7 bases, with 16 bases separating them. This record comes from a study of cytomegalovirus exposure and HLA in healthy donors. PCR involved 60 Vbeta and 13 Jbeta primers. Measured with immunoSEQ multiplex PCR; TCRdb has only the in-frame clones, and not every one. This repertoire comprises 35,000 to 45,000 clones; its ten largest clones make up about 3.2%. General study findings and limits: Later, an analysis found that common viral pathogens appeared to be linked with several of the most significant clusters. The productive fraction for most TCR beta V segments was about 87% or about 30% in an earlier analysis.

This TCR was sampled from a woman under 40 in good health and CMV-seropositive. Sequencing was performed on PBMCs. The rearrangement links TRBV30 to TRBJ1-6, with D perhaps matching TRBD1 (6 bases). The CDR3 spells CAWSTLRGFNSPLHF. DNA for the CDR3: TGTGCCTGGAGCACCCTGAGGGGGTTCAATTCACCCCTCCACTTT.